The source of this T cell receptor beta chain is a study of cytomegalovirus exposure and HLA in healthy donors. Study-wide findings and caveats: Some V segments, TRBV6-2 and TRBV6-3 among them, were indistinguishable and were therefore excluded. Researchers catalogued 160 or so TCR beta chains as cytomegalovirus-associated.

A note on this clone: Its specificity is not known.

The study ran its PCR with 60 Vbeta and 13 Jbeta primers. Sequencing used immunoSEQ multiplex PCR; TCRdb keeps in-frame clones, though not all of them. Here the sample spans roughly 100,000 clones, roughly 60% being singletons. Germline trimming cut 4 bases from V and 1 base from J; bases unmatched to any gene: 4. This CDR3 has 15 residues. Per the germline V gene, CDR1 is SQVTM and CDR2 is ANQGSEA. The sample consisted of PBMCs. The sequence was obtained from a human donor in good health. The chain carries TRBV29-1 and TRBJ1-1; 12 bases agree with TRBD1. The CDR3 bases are TGCAGCGTTGGAGGGACAGGGGGCCGGAACACTGAAGCTTTCTTT. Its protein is CSVGGTGGRNTEAFF. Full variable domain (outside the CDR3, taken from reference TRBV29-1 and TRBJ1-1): SAVISQKPSRDICQRGTSLTIQCQVDSQVTMMFWYRQQPGQSLTLIATANQGSEATYESGFVIDKFPISRPNLTFSTLTVSNMSPEDSSIYLCSVGGTGGRNTEAFFGQGTRLTVV.